This T cell receptor beta chain was captured by sequencing in a study of metastatic and nonmetastatic thyroid tumors. Looking at the study overall: Malignant and benign thyroid patients had repertoires compared in peripheral blood and tumor or nodule tissue. The study's findings and limits: Malignant thyroid tumors reportedly had TCR beta diversity that was significantly higher than in benign nodules, in blood and tumor.

Treatment of any kind had been given to no patient before thyroid surgery. Trimming pared 2 bases from V and 4 bases from J, leaving 7 bases between. The CDR3 sequence is 13 residues long. Germline V gene data show CDR1 as MNHNS and CDR2 as SASEGT. This clone ranks as medium-sized. Antigen unknown. Authors' processing steps: For papillary thyroid cancer, a distant-metastasis classifier was constructed from CDR3 differences observed across clinicopathological groups. TCRdb re-clonotyped the PCR reads through MiXCR. The V and J calls shown here were made by TCRdb, not taken from the authors' results. This sample has 15,000 to 20,000 clones, with 29% found just once.

The TCR originated in a female donor with papillary thyroid cancer or a benign thyroid nodule (not recorded which). Some clones in this sample may be carry-over from other donors' samples. The chain carries TRBV6-1 and TRBJ2-3, with D hard to call. The sequenced sample was tumor tissue. CDR3 in amino acids: CASSERIPDTQYF. The CDR3 DNA follows: TGTGCCAGCAGTGAAAGGATTCCAGATACGCAGTATTTT.